The TCR beta chain described here comes from a study of T cells in Graves' hyperthyroidism and ophthalmopathy. Looking at the study overall: Peripheral blood was acquired at first diagnosis, ahead of any therapy whatsoever.

This clonotype was observed a few times. Trimming cost V 6 bases and J 3 bases, with 15 bases left between them. CDR1 is MDHEN and CDR2 is SYDVKM in the germline V gene. The CDR3 loop spans 14 amino acids. Researchers took RNA transcripts and amplified the TCR beta CDR3 regions from them. Initially, a first-round RT-PCR of the TCR CDR3 employed the HTBI primer set. A single record per CDR3 protein comes from TCRdb applying MiXCR to the multiplex PCR reads. The data contain hundreds of thousands of distinct CDR3 sequences, roughly a sixth of them singletons. Blood was sampled at initial diagnosis of hyperthyroidism, prior to onset of any ophthalmopathy symptoms.

The receptor's source is a woman aged 50 to 60 with Graves' hyperthyroidism that later progressed to Graves' ophthalmopathy. J is TRBJ2-7 and V is TRBV28, with a tentative D call TRBD2 (6 bases). Sequenced sample: blood. The chain's CDR3 is CASREGTELYEQYF. The CDR3 DNA follows: TGTGCCAGCAGGGAGGGGACCGAACTCTACGAGCAGTACTTC.